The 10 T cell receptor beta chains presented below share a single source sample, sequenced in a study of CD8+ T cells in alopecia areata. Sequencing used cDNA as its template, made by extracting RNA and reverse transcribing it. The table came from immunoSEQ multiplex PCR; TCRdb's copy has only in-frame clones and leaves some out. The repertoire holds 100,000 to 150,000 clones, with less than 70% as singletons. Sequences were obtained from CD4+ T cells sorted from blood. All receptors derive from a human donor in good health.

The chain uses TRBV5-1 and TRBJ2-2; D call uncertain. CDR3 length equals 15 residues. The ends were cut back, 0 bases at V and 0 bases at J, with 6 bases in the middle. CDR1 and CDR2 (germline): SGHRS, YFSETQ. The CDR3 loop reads CASSLGSANTGELFF. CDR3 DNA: TGCGCCAGCAGCTTGGGTTCAGCGAACACCGGGGAGCTGTTTTTT. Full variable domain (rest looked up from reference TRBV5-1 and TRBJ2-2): KAGVTQTPRYLIKTRGQQVTLSCSPISGHRSVSWYQQTPGQGLQFLFEYFSETQRNKGNFPGRFSGRQFSNSRSEMNVSTLELGDSALYLCASSLGSANTGELFFGEGSRLTVL.

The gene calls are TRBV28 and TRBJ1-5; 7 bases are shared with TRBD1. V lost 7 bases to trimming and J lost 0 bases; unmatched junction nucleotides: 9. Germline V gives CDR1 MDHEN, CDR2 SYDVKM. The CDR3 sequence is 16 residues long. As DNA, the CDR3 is TGTGCCAGCACCCGGAAACAGGGGATTAGCAATCAGCCCCAGCATTTT. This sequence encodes CASTRKQGISNQPQHF.

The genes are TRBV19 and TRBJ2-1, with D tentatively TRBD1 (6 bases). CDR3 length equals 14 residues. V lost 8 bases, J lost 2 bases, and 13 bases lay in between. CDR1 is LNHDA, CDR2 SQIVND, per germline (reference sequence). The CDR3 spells CASVRDTAYNEQFF. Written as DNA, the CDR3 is TGTGCCAGTGTCCGGGACACAGCCTACAATGAGCAGTTCTTC.

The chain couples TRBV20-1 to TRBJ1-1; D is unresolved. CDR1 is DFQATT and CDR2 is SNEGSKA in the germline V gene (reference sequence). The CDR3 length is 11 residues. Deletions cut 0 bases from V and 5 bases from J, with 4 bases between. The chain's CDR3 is CSARDKTEAFF. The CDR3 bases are TGCAGTGCTAGAGATAAGACTGAAGCTTTCTTT.

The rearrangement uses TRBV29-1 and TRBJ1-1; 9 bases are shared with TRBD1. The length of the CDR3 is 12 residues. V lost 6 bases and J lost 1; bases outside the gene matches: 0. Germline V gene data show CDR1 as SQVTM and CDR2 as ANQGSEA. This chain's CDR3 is CSVTGGNTEAFF. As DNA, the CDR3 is TGCAGCGTGACAGGGGGGAACACTGAAGCTTTCTTT.

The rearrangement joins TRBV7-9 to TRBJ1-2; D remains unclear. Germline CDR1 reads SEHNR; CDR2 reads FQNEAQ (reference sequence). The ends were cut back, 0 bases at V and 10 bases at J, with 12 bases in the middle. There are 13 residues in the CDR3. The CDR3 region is CASSLAALWPYTF. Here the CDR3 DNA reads TGTGCCAGCAGCTTAGCGGCTCTCTGGCCCTACACCTTC.

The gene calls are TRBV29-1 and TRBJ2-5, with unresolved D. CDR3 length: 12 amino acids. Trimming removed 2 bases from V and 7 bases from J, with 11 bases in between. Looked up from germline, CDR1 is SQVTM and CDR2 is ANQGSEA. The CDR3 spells CSVESAIGTQYF. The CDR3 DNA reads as TGCAGCGTTGAATCGGCGATCGGGACCCAGTACTTC.

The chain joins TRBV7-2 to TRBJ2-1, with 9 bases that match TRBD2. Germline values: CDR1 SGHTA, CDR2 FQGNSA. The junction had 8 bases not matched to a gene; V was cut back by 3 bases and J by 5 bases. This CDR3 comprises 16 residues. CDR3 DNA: TGTGCCAGCAGCTTGATTCGCGGGGGGGCCCACAATGAGCAGTTCTTC. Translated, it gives CASSLIRGGAHNEQFF.

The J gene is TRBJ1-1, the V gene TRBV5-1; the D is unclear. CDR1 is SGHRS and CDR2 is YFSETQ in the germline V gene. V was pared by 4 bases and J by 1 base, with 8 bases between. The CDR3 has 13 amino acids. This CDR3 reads CASSRNKNTEAFF. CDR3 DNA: TGCGCCAGCAGCAGAAACAAGAACACTGAAGCTTTCTTT.

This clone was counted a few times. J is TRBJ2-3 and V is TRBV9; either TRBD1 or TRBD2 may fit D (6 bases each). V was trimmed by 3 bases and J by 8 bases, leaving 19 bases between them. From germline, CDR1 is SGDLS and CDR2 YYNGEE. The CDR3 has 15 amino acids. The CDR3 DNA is TGTGCCAGCAGCGCCGGGGGCAGGTCGAGTGGTACGCAGTATTTT. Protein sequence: CASSAGGRSSGTQYF.